This TCR beta chain was identified in a study of tumor-infiltrating lymphocytes in primary liver carcinoma. As for the study in general: The tumors ranged from about 4 to 11 cm across and fell within stage T1-T3 N0M0. In every tissue type, samples returned a similar yield of roughly 3.65 to 8 million productive TCRbeta reads. Study-wide findings and caveats: Left bulk and unsorted, the samples did not allow CD4+ and CD8+ repertoires to be compared. Tumors carried a top-250-clone fraction significantly exceeding that of blood (p = 0.039).

This clonotype was counted at least ten times. The antigen remains undetermined. The source of the blood RNA was unsorted whole blood, and germline DNA was extracted as well. Looked up from germline, CDR1 is MNHNY and CDR2 is SVGAGI (reference sequence). This CDR3 comprises 17 residues. Trimming at V came to 7 bases and at J to 5 bases, leaving 17 bases not matched to a gene. From roughly 470 ng total RNA, TCR beta cDNA was generated with a primer in the constant region. Libraries covering TCR beta were generated through three nested multiplex PCR rounds (using a slightly modified ARM-PCR). Primers for the first two PCR rounds were TRBV1-TRBV30 forward primers and a C-beta reverse primer (around 11 cycles per round). TCRdb re-called the multiplex PCR reads with MiXCR, one entry per CDR3 protein. Altogether about 200,000 distinct CDR3 sequences are present, less than 75% being singletons, with the ten largest covering 6% to 8.5%.

This sequence originates from a woman in her fifties or sixties with primary liver carcinoma and hepatitis B virus infection. Sequenced: peripheral blood. The chain recombines TRBV6-6 with TRBJ2-3; the match to TRBD1 covers 8 bases. DNA of the CDR3: TGTGCCAGCAATTCCCGCTCAGGGGGCCCCGGGGGAGATACGCAGTATTTT. Residues: CASNSRSGGPGGDTQYF.